The source of this T cell receptor (beta chain) is a study of cytomegalovirus exposure and HLA in healthy donors. Study results and caveats: Later examination showed HLA-associated TCR beta chains had greater clonal expansion than equally common others.

The study ran its PCR with 60 Vbeta and 13 Jbeta primers. Sequencing was performed with immunoSEQ multiplex PCR; in TCRdb, only in-frame clones are kept and a portion is missing. The sample holds about 140,000 clones, approximately 87% seen once. As regards this clone: Its antigen is unidentified.

The J segment lost 4 bases and the V segment lost 0 bases, leaving 10 bases of the junction unmatched. CDR3 length: 16 amino acids. Germline V lookup: CDR1 GTSNPN, CDR2 SVGIG (reference sequence). The V and J genes are TRBV30 and TRBJ1-2; 8 bases match TRBD1. This clonotype was obtained from a woman aged 25-40 years in good health and CMV-seronegative. Sequenced input: PBMCs. CDR3 in amino acids: CAWSVPSQGAFYGYTF. Here the CDR3 DNA reads TGTGCCTGGAGTGTACCCTCGCAGGGGGCTTTCTATGGCTACACCTTC.